This is a list of T cell receptor beta chains from one sample in a study of cytomegalovirus exposure and HLA in healthy donors. Only in-frame clones appear in the TCRdb table, and some are missing; sequencing was by immunoSEQ multiplex PCR. In the table there are around 200,000 clones, 81% of which are singletons. Sequencing was carried out using PBMCs. These TCRs come from a man in his fifties in good health and CMV-seronegative. The CDR3 runs from the conserved cysteine through the conserved F or W. Fields, in order: J gene, V gene, D gene, CDR3 DNA, CDR3 protein. D genes are given only for firm matches.

j_gene: TRBJ2-2
v_gene: TRBV5-1
d_gene: TRBD1
CDR3nt: TGCGCCAGATCGACAGGGAAACGCACCGGGGAGCTGTTTTTT
CDR3aa: CARSTGKRTGELFF

j_gene: TRBJ1-1
v_gene: TRBV30
d_gene: .
CDR3nt: TGTGCGAGGGAGTTTTTAGAAACTGAAGCTTTCTTT
CDR3aa: CAREFLETEAFF

j_gene: TRBJ2-2
v_gene: TRBV6-5
d_gene: .
CDR3nt: TGTGCCAGCAAATTCAGGCTCACCGGGGAGCTGTTTTTT
CDR3aa: CASKFRLTGELFF

j_gene: TRBJ1-1
v_gene: TRBV4-3
d_gene: .
CDR3nt: TGCGCCAGCAGCCACCTGACAGGTATGAACACTGAAGCTTTCTTT
CDR3aa: CASSHLTGMNTEAFF

j_gene: TRBJ2-6
v_gene: TRBV6-5
d_gene: .
CDR3nt: TGTGCCAGCAGTGGCAGGGAATCCGGGGCCAACGTCCTGACTTTC
CDR3aa: CASSGRESGANVLTF

j_gene: TRBJ1-2
v_gene: TRBV4-3
d_gene: .
CDR3nt: TGCGCCAGCAGCCTTCTGCACGGCGGGGCGAACTATGGCTACACCTTC
CDR3aa: CASSLLHGGANYGYTF

j_gene: TRBJ2-3
v_gene: TRBV7-9
d_gene: .
CDR3nt: TGTGCCAGCGGGACTTCGTCCACAGATACGCAGTATTTT
CDR3aa: CASGTSSTDTQYF

j_gene: TRBJ1-1
v_gene: TRBV7-3
d_gene: TRBD1
CDR3nt: TGTGCCAGCAGCTTAAAGGGACAGGGCACTGAAGCTTTCTTT
CDR3aa: CASSLKGQGTEAFF

j_gene: TRBJ2-7
v_gene: TRBV27
d_gene: .
CDR3nt: TGTGCCAGCAGCCAAACCCTCTATCAACAGGGTCACGAGCAGTACTTC
CDR3aa: CASSQTLYQQGHEQYF

j_gene: TRBJ2-1
v_gene: TRBV5-1
d_gene: TRBD1
CDR3nt: TGCGCCAGCAGCACGACAGGGGACACCTACAATGAGCAGTTCTTC
CDR3aa: CASSTTGDTYNEQFF

j_gene: TRBJ1-2
v_gene: TRBV27
d_gene: .
CDR3nt: TGTGCCAGCAGTTTATCGAAAGCAGACTTCTATGGCTACACCTTC
CDR3aa: CASSLSKADFYGYTF